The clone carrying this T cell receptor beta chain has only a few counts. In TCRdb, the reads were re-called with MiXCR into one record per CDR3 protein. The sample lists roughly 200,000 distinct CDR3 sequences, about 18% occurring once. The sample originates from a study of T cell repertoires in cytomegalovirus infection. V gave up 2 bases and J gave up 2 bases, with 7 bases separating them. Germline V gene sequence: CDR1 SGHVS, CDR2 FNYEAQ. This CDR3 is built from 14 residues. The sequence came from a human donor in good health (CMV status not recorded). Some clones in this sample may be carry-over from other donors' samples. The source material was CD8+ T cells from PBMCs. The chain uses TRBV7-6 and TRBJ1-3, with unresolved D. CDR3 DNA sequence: TGTGCCAGCAGCTTATCGGGAACTGGAAACACCATATATTTT. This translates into CASSLSGTGNTIYF.